Listed below are T cell receptor beta chains from one sample, sequenced in a study of blood T cell repertoires in COVID-19. Using immunoSEQ multiplex PCR, the repertoire was profiled, and TCRdb retains in-frame clones only, with some absent. This sample has about 220,000 clones, with around 90% found just once. Input material: PBMCs or T cells enriched from blood (not recorded which). The receptors stem from a woman aged 25 to 39 with acute COVID-19. The CDR3 runs from the conserved cysteine through the conserved F or W.

V	J	CDR3
TRBV12-3/TRBV12-4	TRBJ2-1	CASSGGSAEQFF
TRBV5-1	TRBJ2-1	CASSLVQNSYNEQFF
TRBV7-2	TRBJ1-2	CAIPLTGQGVYGYTF
TRBV10-3	TRBJ1-2	CAISDRDSGGYTF
TRBV5-1	TRBJ1-1	CASASGENTEAFF
TRBV27	TRBJ2-7	CASSAGTGAYEQYF
TRBV5-1	TRBJ2-1	CASSLVSESYNEQFF
TRBV7-8	TRBJ1-6	CASSLVRAGTSPLHF
TRBV4-1	TRBJ2-7	CASTPGGTAIYEQYF
TRBV2	TRBJ2-2	CASGGNTGELFF
TRBV7-2	TRBJ2-3	CASSLRGRGRTDTQYF
TRBV7-2	TRBJ1-2	CASSFTTGGYGYTF
TRBV7-9	TRBJ2-2	CASSRTWTGGMAMGGELFF
TRBV6-5	TRBJ2-7	CASSYSRSSYEQYF
TRBV15	TRBJ2-5	CATSIQGEVTQYF
TRBV5-1	TRBJ1-1	CASSKGQGNTEAFF
TRBV12-3/TRBV12-4	TRBJ1-1	CASSLSEAEAFF
TRBV19	TRBJ1-2	CASSMVQGLGYTF
TRBV7-9	TRBJ1-2	CASSRDRGYPNYGYTF
TRBV19	TRBJ1-2	CASSMGGQLNYGYTF
TRBV2	TRBJ2-3	CASKDSVVGTDTQYF
TRBV5-1	TRBJ2-5	CASSLGGPQETQYF
TRBV5-6	TRBJ2-6	CASSLVGSGANVLTF
TRBV13	TRBJ2-1	CASSYLRQGSEQFF
TRBV11-2	TRBJ1-2	CASSLGLAFYGYTF
TRBV19	TRBJ1-3	CASSIDPPGFGSHTIYF
TRBV4-1	TRBJ1-1	CASSQDRDSSRPPEAFF
TRBV12-3/TRBV12-4	TRBJ2-1	CASSPPGGEQFF